Described below is a single TCR beta chain sequence and its context. Its antigen is not identified. The data originate from a study of T-cell reconstitution after alpha-beta-depleted transplantation in children. Study outcomes and limitations: Reportedly, alpha-beta T cells present about two months post-transplant originated from several hundred expanded clones of graft origin. Some patients' high day-60 TCRbeta diversity was traced to surviving recipient T cells and thymic progenitors.

There are 15 residues in the CDR3. Germline V CDR1 and CDR2: SGHRS, YFSETQ. V shed 1 base and J 4 bases; nucleotides not matched to a gene: 8. Unique molecular identifiers were incorporated when the TCRbeta library was constructed. Each CDR3 protein gets one entry after TCRdb re-called the PCR reads with MiXCR. The sample has approximately 520,000 distinct CDR3 sequences; more than 9.5% are singletons. The chain employs TRBV5-1 and TRBJ2-7, with TRBD1 matching 7 bases. The starting material was PBMCs, mostly from graft donor cells, obtained 180 days after TCRalphabeta/CD19-depleted stem cell transplant. The TCR comes from a female patient between 2 and 10 years old who had a stem cell transplant for aplastic anemia, so the T cells may come from the graft donor. Here the CDR3 DNA reads TGCGCCAGCAGCTTGTTTCTAGGGGGCGCGTACGAGCAGTACTTC. It yields the protein CASSLFLGGAYEQYF.